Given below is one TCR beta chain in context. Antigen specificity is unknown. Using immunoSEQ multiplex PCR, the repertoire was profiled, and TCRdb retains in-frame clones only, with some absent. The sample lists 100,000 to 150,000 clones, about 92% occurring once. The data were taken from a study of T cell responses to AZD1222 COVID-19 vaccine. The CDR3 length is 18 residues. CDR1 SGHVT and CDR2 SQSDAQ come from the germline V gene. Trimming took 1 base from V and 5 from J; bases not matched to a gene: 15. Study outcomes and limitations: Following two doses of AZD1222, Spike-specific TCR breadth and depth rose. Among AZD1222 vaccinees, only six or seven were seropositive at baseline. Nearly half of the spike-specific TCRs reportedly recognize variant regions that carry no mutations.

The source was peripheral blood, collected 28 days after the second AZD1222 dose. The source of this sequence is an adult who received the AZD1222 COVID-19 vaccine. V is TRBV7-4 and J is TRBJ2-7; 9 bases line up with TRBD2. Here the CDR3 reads CASSLVRQQGLAFNEQYF. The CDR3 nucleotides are TGTGCCAGCAGCTTAGTACGCCAGCAGGGACTAGCTTTCAACGAGCAGTACTTC.